The 15 T cell receptor beta chains reported below all come from one sample, sequenced in a study of T cells in women clearing cervical HPV infection. The protocol was immunoSEQ multiplex PCR, while the TCRdb copy is restricted to in-frame clones and leaves out a portion. The sample's table shows under 25,000 clones. The sequencing input was blood buffy coat. These receptors came from a woman between 18 and 75 years old with a cervical HPV16 infection that either progressed to CIN3+ or cleared (not recorded which).

The sequenced part of the CDR3 DNA is TGTGCCAGTAGTGGCAGGGGAAACTATGGC. The encoded protein is CASSGRGNYG. The CDR3 reads in full as CASSGRGNYGYTF. The V and J genes are TRBV19 and TRBJ1-2; D perhaps matches TRBD1 (6 bases). The CDR3 goes on 3 residues after the read ends, and that part is filled in from the germline J gene. This CDR3 has 13 residues. Germline V CDR1 and CDR2: LNHDA, SQIVND (reference sequence). Trimming took off 5 bases at V and 2 bases at J, with 9 bases between the two ends.

Note on this clone: The read gets to within 3 residues of the CDR3 end, and the germline J gene fills in the rest. This chain connects TRBV28 to TRBJ2-7, with D unclear. This CDR3 contains 15 residues. Trimming removed 6 bases at V and 1 base at J, with 16 bases between. The germline V gene encodes CDR1 MDHEN and CDR2 SYDVKM. The CDR3 loop is CASSLEGSWSYEQYF. The CDR3 bases that were read are TGTGCCAGCAGCCTCGAAGGCTCCTGGTCCTACGAG.

For this clone: An end of the junction does not agree with germline; a read error may underlie this. The read terminates 3 residues ahead of where the CDR3 ends, so the germline J gene completes it. This specimen includes other DNA sequences encoding the same CDR3. This chain connects TRBV19 to TRBJ1-3, with TRBD1 matching over 7 bases. CDR3 size: 20 residues. Germline V CDR1 and CDR2: LNHDA, SQIVND (reference sequence). This chain's CDR3 is CASSLFLTAPGQFSGNTIYF. The covered CDR3 bases are TGTGCCAGTAGTCTTTTTCTCACTGCTCCGGGACAGTTCTCTGGAAACACA.

As to this clone: The read ends 3 residues before the CDR3 terminus; that terminus is restored from the germline J gene. This chain uses TRBV29-1 with TRBJ2-4, with D possibly TRBD1 on 6 matching bases. Germline V CDR1 and CDR2: SQVTM, ANQGSEA. This CDR3 contains 13 residues. The CDR3: CSVEGQGTDGQYF. CDR3 bases read: TGCAGCGTTGAAGGCCAGGGGACGGATGGT. Using reference TRBV29-1 and TRBJ2-4 for the parts outside the CDR3, the full variable domain is SAVISQKPSRDICQRGTSLTIQCQVDSQVTMMFWYRQQPGQSLTLIATANQGSEATYESGFVIDKFPISRPNLTFSTLTVSNMSPEDSSIYLCSVEGQGTDGQYFGAGTRLSVL.

Incomplete CDR3 DNA: TGTGCCAGTAGTATGGGAACAGGGGGGCTGAACACTGAA. It yields the protein CASSMGTGGLNTE. The complete CDR3 sequence is CASSMGTGGLNTEAFF. The rearrangement links TRBV19 to TRBJ1-1; 8 positions match TRBD1. The read ends 3 residues shy of where the CDR3 ends; the end is completed using the germline J gene. V dropped 3 bases and J dropped 0; count of bases not matched to a gene: 6. The CDR3 totals 16 residues. Germline CDR1 is LNHDA and CDR2 is SQIVND (reference sequence).

On this clone itself: Read coverage stops 3 residues before the CDR3 terminus; the germline J gene supplies the remainder. This chain links TRBV2 with TRBJ2-4; D gene uncertain. CDR1 and CDR2 from the germline V gene are SNHLY and FYNNEI. The CDR3 loop spans 13 amino acids. Incomplete CDR3 DNA: TGTGCCAGCAGTGAACATCTCTCCTATGGT. Amino acid sequence: CASSEHLSYG. The full CDR3 protein is CASSEHLSYGQYF.

Comments on this clone: The sequence runs out 3 residues before the end of the CDR3; the remainder is reconstructed from the germline J gene. The chain employs TRBV6-1 and TRBJ2-3, with D perhaps matching TRBD2 (6 bases). Trimming stripped 1 base from V and 1 base from J, with 12 bases between. This CDR3 contains 16 residues. Per the germline V gene, CDR1 is MNHNS and CDR2 is SASEGT. The sequenced CDR3 bases are TGTGCCAGCAGTGAAGAGCGGGTAGGGGGCACAGATACG. The encoded protein is CASSEERVGGTDT. The entire CDR3 sequence reads CASSEERVGGTDTQYF.

In regard to this clone: The read terminates 3 residues ahead of where the CDR3 ends, so the germline J gene completes it. This chain connects TRBV30 to TRBJ2-4, with 8 bases that match TRBD1. Germline V gene lookup returns CDR1 GTSNPN and CDR2 SVGIG (reference sequence). CDR3 length: 15 amino acids. V was pared by 4 bases and J by 3 bases, with 8 bases of the junction left unmatched. The chain's CDR3 is CAWTRQGMGKNIQYF. The CDR3 bases that were read are TGTGCCTGGACTAGACAGGGGATGGGCAAAAACATT.

As to this clone: From the germline J gene comes the end of the CDR3, since the read stops 3 residues before it. The chain links TRBV7-6 to TRBJ2-3; 7 bases are shared with TRBD2. This CDR3 region has 12 residues. CDR1 and CDR2 from the germline V gene are SGHVS and FNYEAQ. The CDR3 region is CASRGGGETQYF. CDR3 DNA, as far as it was read: TGTGCCAGCAGGGGGGGAGGGGAGACG.

A remark on this clone: The read comes to an end 3 residues before the CDR3 does, leaving the germline J gene to fill in the end. This specimen includes other DNA sequences encoding the same CDR3. The J gene is TRBJ1-3, the V gene TRBV7-9; D remains ambiguous. The germline V gene has CDR1 SEHNR and CDR2 FQNEAQ (reference sequence). The CDR3 extends over 14 amino acids. With 7 bases removed from V and 0 bases from J, the gap between germline ends came to 10 bases. This chain's CDR3 is CASTLLDSGNTIYF. CDR3 DNA (partial): TGTGCCAGCACCCTACTAGACTCTGGAAACACC. Supplemented by reference TRBV7-9 and TRBJ1-3, the full variable domain reads DTGVSQNPRHKITKRGQNVTFRCDPISEHNRLYWYRQTLGQGPEFLTYFQNEAQLEKSRLLSDRFSAERPKGSFSTLEIQRTEQGDSAMYLCASTLLDSGNTIYFGEGSWLTVV.

A remark on this clone: Coverage ceases 3 residues before the CDR3 finishes, and the germline J gene fills in the end. V gene TRBV7-2 combines with J gene TRBJ1-2; 8 bases line up with TRBD1. The CDR3 is made up of 14 amino acids. Trimming cost V 6 bases and J 1 base; bases outside gene matches: 4. Germline CDR1 and CDR2: SGHTA and FQGNSA. CDR3 sequence: CASRRQGSNYGYTF. The sequenced CDR3 bases are TGTGCCAGCAGGCGACAGGGGAGTAACTATGGC.

In regard to this clone: The read stops 3 residues short of the end of the CDR3; the missing end is completed from the germline J gene. This chain uses TRBV5-6 with TRBJ1-2; the D is unclear. The V end was cut by 4 bases, the J end by 7 bases, with 17 bases between. CDR3 length: 14 residues. Germline lookup yields CDR1 SGHDT and CDR2 YYEEEE. The CDR3 sequence is CASSPKRVTVGYTF. CDR3 DNA (partial): TGTGCCAGCAGCCCGAAGAGGGTCACGGTTGGC. The whole variable domain, filled in from reference TRBV5-6 and TRBJ1-2, reads DAGVTQSPTHLIKTRGQQVTLRCSPKSGHDTVSWYQQALGQGPQFIFQYYEEEERQRGNFPDRFSGHQFPNYSSELNVNALLLGDSALYLCASSPKRVTVGYTFGSGTRLTVV.

Turning to this clone: The CDR3 end falls 3 residues outside the read, so it is completed with the germline J gene. The chain couples TRBV20-1 to TRBJ2-5; TRBD2 agrees at 11 bases. After removal of 3 bases from V and 7 bases from J, the junction contained 13 bases not matched to a gene. This CDR3 spans 16 amino acids. CDR1 is DFQATT and CDR2 is SNEGSKA in the germline V gene (reference sequence). CDR3 bases read: TGCAGTGCTAGGGCCCTAGCGGGGGGTTTGGGGGGGACC. This encodes CSARALAGGLGGT. The whole CDR3 protein reads CSARALAGGLGGTQYF.

About this clone: The DNA ends 3 residues before the CDR3 does, and the rest of the CDR3 is filled in from the germline J gene. The chain is built from TRBV2 and TRBJ1-2, with no clear D. This CDR3 has 15 amino acids. Germline CDR1 reads SNHLY; CDR2 reads FYNNEI. The CDR3 bases that were read are TGTGCCAGCAGAAGGGAGTCCGGGGTAGGCAATGAC. Translated, it gives CASRRESGVGND. The complete CDR3 protein is CASRRESGVGNDYTF. The variable domain in full, with the rest retrieved from reference TRBV2 and TRBJ1-2, is EPEVTQTPSHQVTQMGQEVILRCVPISNHLYFYWYRQILGQKVEFLVSFYNNEISEKSEIFDDQFSVERPDGSNFTLKIRSTKLEDSAMYFCASRRESGVGNDYTFGSGTRLTVV.

Concerning this clone: Sequencing ends 3 residues short of the CDR3 end; the germline J gene provides the rest. The V and J genes are TRBV18 and TRBJ2-3; D is unclear. The CDR3 extends over 12 amino acids. The V gene's germline CDR1 is KGHSH and CDR2 LQKENI. The DNA read from the CDR3 is TGTGCCAGCTCAGCCGATCAGGAGACG. Its translation is CASSADQET. The whole CDR3 is CASSADQETQYF.